A single sample is the source of the 30 T cell receptor beta chains below, sequenced in a study of OX40 agonist ivuxolimab in advanced cancers. Profiled with immunoSEQ multiplex PCR; TCRdb holds only in-frame clones, not every one. The sample has approximately 18,000 clones, 80% to 90% seen once. The sequencing here drew on CD4+ or CD8+ T cells sorted from blood, taken in a trial of the OX40 agonist ivuxolimab. The receptors come from an adult with an advanced solid tumor such as melanoma, head and neck, liver or kidney cancer.

On this clone: This sequence may be a read error, since a much larger clone differs from it by one base. CDR3 nucleotide sequence: TGTGCCAGTAGTCCCGCGCCCGGCCCAGATAATTCATCCCTCCACTTT. Its protein product is CASSPAPGPDNSSLHF. The V call is TRBV19, the J call TRBJ1-6; no clear D. The CDR3 totals 16 residues. Germline V gene sequence: CDR1 LNHDA, CDR2 SQIVND (reference sequence).

The chain uses TRBV27 and TRBJ1-1, with a tentative D call TRBD1 (5 bases). Germline lookup yields CDR1 MNHEY and CDR2 SMNVEV (reference sequence). The CDR3 loop spans 13 amino acids. The V end lost 0 bases, the J end lost 11 bases, and 13 bases lay between the germline ends. CDR3 residues: CASSLSGAGWAFF. The DNA for the CDR3 is TGTGCCAGCAGTTTATCCGGGGCCGGTTGGGCTTTCTTT.

This rearrangement joins TRBV9 to TRBJ2-3, with TRBD2 identical over 12 bases. The ends lost 5 bases at V and 0 bases at J; junction bases unmatched: 4. The CDR3 is made up of 16 amino acids. Germline CDR1 SGDLS, CDR2 YYNGEE. The DNA for the CDR3 is TGTGCCAGCAGTCGTGGGACTAGCGGGAGCACAGATACGCAGTATTTT. This encodes CASSRGTSGSTDTQYF. Complete variable domain (other parts from reference TRBV9 and TRBJ2-3): DSGVTQTPKHLITATGQRVTLRCSPRSGDLSVYWYQQSLDQGLQFLIQYYNGEERAKGNILERFSAQQFPDLHSELNLSSLELGDSALYFCASSRGTSGSTDTQYFGPGTRLTVL.

This rearrangement joins TRBV4-3 to TRBJ2-3, with D perhaps assigned TRBD1 or TRBD2 (5 bases each). The CDR3 length is 15 residues. The V and J ends lost 4 bases and 0 bases respectively, with 11 bases between them. Germline CDR1 and CDR2: LGHNA and YSLEER. CDR3 coding DNA: TGCGCCAGCAGCCCGGTGGGGGTGAGCACAGATACGCAGTATTTT. It encodes CASSPVGVSTDTQYF.

The CDR3 nucleotides read TGTGCCAGCAGCGTAGCACAGTACTATGGCTACACCTTC. The encoded protein is CASSVAQYYGYTF. V and J are TRBV9 and TRBJ1-2; D gene ambiguous. V was trimmed by 0 bases and J by 3 bases, leaving 6 bases between them. CDR1 SGDLS and CDR2 YYNGEE come from the germline V gene. This CDR3 region has 13 residues.

The chain is built from TRBV7-2 and TRBJ2-7; D is unresolved. The CDR3 runs 11 residues. V was clipped by 5 bases and J by 3 bases, with 5 bases between them. The germline gives CDR1 SGHTA, CDR2 FQGNSA. The CDR3 here is CASSASYEQYF. In nucleotides, the CDR3 is TGTGCCAGCAGCGCTAGCTACGAGCAGTACTTC.

This clone occurred once. The chain combines TRBV19 with TRBJ2-5; D is unresolved. Germline values: CDR1 LNHDA, CDR2 SQIVND (reference sequence). V was trimmed by 1 base and J by 0 bases, leaving 9 bases between them. The CDR3 extends over 15 amino acids. The chain's CDR3 is CASSIGTGYQETQYF. The CDR3, as DNA: TGTGCCAGTAGTATAGGGACGGGTTACCAAGAGACCCAGTACTTC.

J is TRBJ2-1 and V is TRBV11-3; 9 positions match TRBD1. Germline values: CDR1 SGHNT, CDR2 YENEEA. V shed 6 bases and J 10 bases; nucleotides not matched to a gene: 7. The CDR3 covers 13 residues. The CDR3 protein is CASRVGQGNEQFF. Here the CDR3 DNA reads TGTGCCAGCAGGGTTGGACAGGGGAACGAGCAGTTCTTC.

This chain connects TRBV29-1 to TRBJ1-1; possible D gene TRBD1, 6 bases. This CDR3 contains 13 residues. Looked up from germline, CDR1 is SQVTM and CDR2 is ANQGSEA. Trimming removed 4 bases from V and 5 bases from J, with 14 bases in between. CDR3 protein: CSVVGQGITEAFF. CDR3 sequence (DNA): TGCAGCGTTGTGGGGCAGGGGATTACTGAAGCTTTCTTT.

This clone was picked up a small number of times. The V call is TRBV2, the J call TRBJ1-5; tentatively, D is TRBD1 (5 bases). The germline CDR1 and CDR2 sequences are SNHLY and FYNNEI. The CDR3 totals 13 residues. V was cut by 4 bases and J by 5 bases, with 9 bases left in between. The CDR3 loop reads CASSVWGHQPQHF. The CDR3 DNA is TGTGCCAGCAGTGTGTGGGGCCATCAGCCCCAGCATTTT. The full variable domain, completed using reference TRBV2 and TRBJ1-5, is EPEVTQTPSHQVTQMGQEVILRCVPISNHLYFYWYRQILGQKVEFLVSFYNNEISEKSEIFDDQFSVERPDGSNFTLKIRSTKLEDSAMYFCASSVWGHQPQHFGDGTRLSIL.

V is TRBV7-2 and J is TRBJ2-7, with TRBD1 as a possible D gene (5 bases). Between the trimmed V and J ends, which lost 0 bases and 4 bases, there was a span of 7 bases. The CDR3 length is 13 residues. CDR1 is SGHTA and CDR2 is FQGNSA in the germline V gene. Here the CDR3 reads CASSLAKGYEQYF. Written as DNA, the CDR3 is TGTGCCAGCAGCTTAGCGAAGGGGTACGAGCAGTACTTC.

A single count supports this clone. The J gene is TRBJ1-6, the V gene TRBV6-4; unclear D gene. Germline V lookup: CDR1 MRHNA, CDR2 SNTAGT. The V and J ends lost 3 bases and 8 bases respectively, with 8 bases between them. The CDR3 loop spans 13 amino acids. This CDR3 is CASSERWDSPLHF. DNA for the CDR3: TGTGCCAGCAGTGAGAGGTGGGATTCACCCCTCCACTTT.

J is TRBJ2-1 and V is TRBV11-3; 11 nucleotides agree with TRBD1. This CDR3 region has 15 residues. Trimming took 3 bases from V and 8 from J; bases not matched to a gene: 6. Per germline, CDR1 SGHNT and CDR2 YENEEA. This chain's CDR3 is CASSFSGQGVDEQFF. The DNA for the CDR3 is TGTGCCAGCAGCTTTTCGGGACAGGGGGTGGATGAGCAGTTCTTC.

Here the CDR3 reads CASSLGLDPQNIQYF. Here the CDR3 DNA reads TGTGCCAGCAGCTTGGGACTCGACCCGCAAAACATTCAGTACTTC. The chain links TRBV7-2 to TRBJ2-4; the D gene is possibly TRBD2 (6 bases). Trimming cost V 3 bases and J 5 bases, with 14 bases left between them. The length of the CDR3 is 15 residues. The germline CDR1 and CDR2 sequences are SGHTA and FQGNSA.

The genes are TRBV9 and TRBJ1-2; D is ambiguous. This CDR3 has 13 amino acids. The germline gives CDR1 SGDLS, CDR2 YYNGEE. V lost 5 bases and J 4 bases, leaving 12 bases between the germline ends. CDR3 sequence reads: CASSEGRAYGYTF. For the CDR3, the DNA is TGTGCCAGCAGTGAGGGAAGGGCCTATGGCTACACCTTC.

The chain joins TRBV9 to TRBJ2-1; TRBD2 matches 10 bases. J gave up 8 bases and V 0 bases, and 14 bases lay outside the gene matches. This CDR3 contains 18 residues. Germline V gene lookup returns CDR1 SGDLS and CDR2 YYNGEE. The CDR3 nucleotides read TGTGCCAGCAGCGTAGGGCCCGCTAGCGGGAGTCTACTCGATGAGCAGTTCTTC. It codes for CASSVGPASGSLLDEQFF. Drawing the rest from reference TRBV9 and TRBJ2-1, the complete variable domain is DSGVTQTPKHLITATGQRVTLRCSPRSGDLSVYWYQQSLDQGLQFLIQYYNGEERAKGNILERFSAQQFPDLHSELNLSSLELGDSALYFCASSVGPASGSLLDEQFFGPGTRLTVL.

CDR3 protein: CASSQEPPSGLYNEQFF. The CDR3 DNA is TGCGCCAGCAGCCAAGAACCCCCCAGCGGACTCTACAATGAGCAGTTCTTC. The chain employs TRBV4-3 and TRBJ2-1, with D maybe TRBD2 (5 bases). Trimming cost V 0 bases and J 3 bases, with 15 bases left between them. Germline CDR1 and CDR2: LGHNA and YSLEER. CDR3 size: 17 residues.

This clone occurred a few times. The chain links TRBV9 to TRBJ2-2, with D perhaps matching TRBD1 or TRBD2 (6 bases each). Germline assignment: CDR1 SGDLS and CDR2 YYNGEE. This CDR3 is 15 amino acids long. V dropped 0 bases and J dropped 3 bases, with 9 bases sitting between them. This CDR3 is CASSVGGAHTGELFF. The CDR3 DNA reads TGTGCCAGCAGCGTAGGGGGGGCACACACCGGGGAGCTGTTTTTT.

CDR3 region: CASSDPWDGQETQYF. The CDR3 bases are TGTGCCAGCAGTGACCCCTGGGACGGTCAAGAGACCCAGTACTTC. The chain joins TRBV2 to TRBJ2-5; D tentatively reads TRBD1 or TRBD2 (5 bases each). This CDR3 is built from 15 residues. Trimming removed 3 bases at V and 2 bases at J, with 13 bases between. Germline V lookup: CDR1 SNHLY, CDR2 FYNNEI.

This clone was seen only once. The chain uses TRBV2 and TRBJ1-4; 7 bases align to TRBD1. V trimming: 2 bases; J trimming: 4 bases; junction bases outside the gene matches: 4. The germline V gene has CDR1 SNHLY and CDR2 FYNNEI. The CDR3 length is 15 residues. The DNA for the CDR3 is TGTGCCAGCAGTGAACCACAGGGGATTAATGAAAAACTGTTTTTT. This sequence encodes CASSEPQGINEKLFF.

This chain joins TRBV29-1 and TRBJ2-7; 9 bases match TRBD2. Germline CDR1 and CDR2: SQVTM and ANQGSEA. V lost 4 bases, J lost 4 bases, and 5 bases stayed unmatched. The CDR3 totals 13 residues. The CDR3 DNA sequence: TGCAGCGTTGTTAGCGGGAGAAAATACGAGCAGTACTTC. Translated, it gives CSVVSGRKYEQYF.

The V call is TRBV4-1, the J call TRBJ2-5; 8 bases line up with TRBD2. Germline V gene sequence: CDR1 MGHRA, CDR2 YSYEKL. J gave up 4 bases and V 4 bases, and 8 bases lay outside the gene matches. The CDR3 has 15 amino acids. CDR3: CASSPMGGRTETQYF. CDR3 DNA: TGCGCCAGCAGCCCCATGGGCGGGAGGACAGAGACCCAGTACTTC.

J is TRBJ2-3 and V is TRBV5-4; D is uncertain. Trimming shortened V by 5 bases and J by 1 base, and 11 bases separated the two germline ends. CDR3 length: 14 residues. CDR1 and CDR2 (germline): SGHNT, YYREEE (reference sequence). This CDR3 is CASSSLAGTDTQYF. Here the CDR3 DNA reads TGTGCCAGCAGTAGCCTCGCGGGCACAGATACGCAGTATTTT.

The V call is TRBV6-6, the J call TRBJ2-1; no reliable D call. Germline CDR1 is MNHNY and CDR2 is SVGAGI (reference sequence). V was clipped by 8 bases and J by 2 bases, with 7 bases between them. This CDR3 comprises 12 residues. The CDR3 DNA is TGTGCCAGCGGCTTAACCTACAATGAGCAGTTCTTC. Translation: CASGLTYNEQFF.

This rearrangement joins TRBV5-4 to TRBJ1-3; D is perhaps TRBD1 (5 bases). The CDR3 spans 15 residues. Germline V gives CDR1 SGHNT, CDR2 YYREEE (reference sequence). V dropped 0 bases and J dropped 3 bases, with 10 bases sitting between them. The chain's CDR3 is CASSLAGTDGNTIYF. The CDR3 region has the DNA TGTGCCAGCAGCTTGGCCGGGACGGATGGAAACACCATATATTTT.

This chain links TRBV19 with TRBJ1-5; possible D gene TRBD1, 5 bases. Germline CDR1 is LNHDA and CDR2 is SQIVND (reference sequence). The CDR3 loop spans 14 amino acids. Trimming pared 1 base from V and 10 bases from J, leaving 14 bases between. CDR3 sequence (DNA): TGTGCCAGTAGTATAGCCACCTCCCAGGGACCCCAGCATTTT. Translated: CASSIATSQGPQHF.

As DNA, the CDR3 is TGTGCCAGCAGCCCAGAGGGGGGAGTGTTCGGAGAGACCCAGTACTTC. It codes for CASSPEGGVFGETQYF. V usage is TRBV11-2 and J usage is TRBJ2-5; TRBD1 or TRBD2 may be the D gene (6 bases each). The CDR3 has 16 residues. CDR1 and CDR2 from the germline V gene are SGHAT and FQNNGV. The ends were cut back, 5 bases at V and 4 bases at J, with 20 bases in the middle.

The chain employs TRBV27 and TRBJ1-1; possibly TRBD1 for D (5 bases). V lost 2 bases, J lost 2 bases, and 12 bases lay in between. Germline V gene data show CDR1 as MNHEY and CDR2 as SMNVEV (reference sequence). The CDR3 length is 15 residues. For the CDR3, the DNA is TGTGCCAGCAGTTTAGGGGCCGGGTATAACACTGAAGCTTTCTTT. Translation gives CASSLGAGYNTEAFF.

The rearrangement links TRBV6-6 to TRBJ2-7; no clear D. The CDR3 runs to 12 residues. V was shortened by 5 bases and J by 2 bases, with 7 bases between the two germline ends. Germline loops: CDR1 MNHNY, CDR2 SVGAGI (reference sequence). The CDR3 coding sequence is TGTGCCAGCAGTAGGGATACCTACGAGCAGTACTTC. This translates into CASSRDTYEQYF.

In nucleotides, the CDR3 is TGTGCCAGCAGTTATCGGGTCGGGGGAGAGAACACTGAAGCTTTCTTT. It yields the protein CASSYRVGGENTEAFF. The chain combines TRBV6-7 with TRBJ1-1, with a tentative D call TRBD1 (5 bases). Being an ORF, TRBV6-7 has a function that is uncertain. This CDR3 spans 16 amino acids. V was trimmed by 3 bases and J by 1 base, leaving 15 bases between them.